Below, one T cell receptor beta chain is given with its context. The antigen this receptor binds is unknown. No base quality information exists; no much larger clone differs at one position. The record originates from a study of long-term antiretroviral therapy in people with HIV (dated 2022 in TCRdb). Looking at the study overall: Collection of the earliest samples took place about a decade ahead of the 2015 WHO recommendation for immediate ART, at a time when ART was typically delayed until CD4 counts fell. No cross-contamination during QIAcube processing was shown when test extractions of a monoclonal T-cell line were performed alongside about 30 polyclonal samples. From some 30 adults with confirmed HIV infection, the cohort provided 192 cryopreserved PBMC samples, gathered serially across a mean of around six years (range 1-12). A retrospective serial study tested whether ART initiation and durable HIV suppression were associated with changes in peripheral blood TRB repertoire composition and diversity. About two fifths of the roughly 30 participants with HIV were female. Study-wide findings and limitations: Because pre-ART samples had limited cell numbers, profiling was done on unsorted PBMC rather than on sorted CD4+ and CD8+ T cells. Samples dated from about 2003 to 2018, and the ART regimens used may be less effective than current ones. The repertoire was dominated across all time points by expanded TRB clones identified before ART initiation, although this dominance was seen to fluctuate and to decrease in many PLHIV after ART. Narrower CDR3 length ranges were observed in HIV repertoires than in controls, and an antigen-experienced repertoire with only a slight naive shift after ART was suggested by the network structure. Starting ART was linked to a significant rise in TRB diversity, yet even with long-term ART the diversity remained significantly lower than in transplant donor controls. Inferences about post-ART repertoire changes were limited because no data were available on ART adherence, viral resistance or therapy changes. Because PBMC availability was limited, only the TCR beta chain was sequenced, with no alpha chain pairing.

The CDR3 covers 15 residues, taking in both the cysteine and the phenylalanine. Left in the record is the CDR3 DNA by itself, 45 bases read in frame from the first base. Trimming removed 10 bases from V and 5 bases from J; the gene matches leave 16 bases unexplained. CDR1 and CDR2, looked up from the germline V gene (reference sequence), are MNHNY and SVGAGI. Sequencing of the TRB variable region was done with the immunoSEQ hsTCRB v3.0 assay at survey level resolution. A depth of about 35,000-50,000 T-cell genomes per sample was targeted for TRB sequencing. Pooled TRB libraries were sequenced on an Illumina MiSeq with a v3 150-cycle kit. In the original analysis: Repertoire analysis was run in R within a reproducible Nextflow workflow that covered QC, data transformation and analysis. LymphoSeq2, an R package for exploring AIRR-Seq data, was used to implement custom analyses. A few samples yielding fewer than 5000 total TRB sequences were excluded, leaving approximately 190 analyzed HIV repertoires. Among the roughly 190 retained HIV repertoires, about 60 were collected before ART initiation and around 130 were collected after ART initiation. Repertoires were downsampled to 5000 TRB nucleotide sequences, with summary statistics averaged over 100 downsampling iterations. TRB sequences were retained for analysis only if CDR3 regions of at least seven amino acids were present. Diversity was assessed using a clonality score derived from Shannon entropy and using the Gini coefficient. In repertoire networks, the top 5000 CDR3 amino acid sequences were linked whenever an edit distance of one separated two sequences. GLIPH2 predicted antigen specificity groups and MHC restriction for TRB CDR3 amino acid sequences. To flag known CMV, EBV, HIV or tissue antigen associations, CDR3 amino acid sequences were matched against VDJdb and McPAS-TCR. Pre-ART, post-ART and control groups were compared with Wilcoxon signed-rank tests and Holm-Bonferroni correction. TCRdb re-hosts the immuneACCESS table, in-frame sequences only. Its copies lack some clones; in the studies checked, an unresolved V gene accounts for under half of them, and the cause for the rest is not known. The DNA was the basis for D and trimming; V, J and clone size are from that table. The sample profile shows more than 25,000 clones; 95% to 98% of them were found once. The ten largest clonotypes hold around 2% of the sample.

Participants were included only if at least one PBMC sample before ART initiation and at least two post-ART samples were available. Treatment was received in the United States of America by all participants with HIV. Before DNA extraction, cryopreserved samples containing roughly 1-10 million PBMC were thawed and washed. At the time of the earliest PBMC sample, participants with HIV were aged between about 20 and 54 years. Per participant, PBMC samples came from 1-4 timepoints prior to ART initiation and 2-8 timepoints following ART initiation, for a median of 7 samples. For every participant, serial HIV viral load, CD4+ T-cell count, ART history and demographic data were obtained. Using a Qiagen kit on a QIAcube, genomic DNA was extracted from unsorted PBMC, with samples processed in batches of 12.

This receptor was identified in a man aged 25-45 years with HIV. The receptor chain draws on TRBV6-6 and TRBJ2-7; 8 bases in the middle match TRBD2. Specimen: unsorted PBMCs, collected 7.6 years after starting antiretroviral therapy. The DNA reads TGTGCCACCCAACAGGGCCCGGGAGGGTCCAACGAGCAGTACTTC. It translates to CATQQGPGGSNEQYF.